These T cell receptor beta chains were read from a single sample in a study of blood T cell repertoires in COVID-19. Assay used: immunoSEQ multiplex PCR; TCRdb lists only in-frame clones, some missing. The sample consists of approximately 150,000 clones, under 85% of them appearing once. The sequenced sample consisted of peripheral blood. Receptors originate from a human donor in a cohort sampled during active COVID-19. Both conserved end residues are part of each CDR3. A D gene is named only where the DNA matches it firmly. Only part of the rows carry a size: once, few, many, or a class if the clone is expanded.

v_call	j_call	clone_size	d_call	cdr3_length	cdr3_nt	cdr3_aa
TRBV15	TRBJ2-7	NA	NA	14	TGTGCCACCAGCAGACTACAGGGCTCCTACGAGCAGTACTTC	CATSRLQGSYEQYF
TRBV13	TRBJ2-6	NA	TRBD2	15	TGTGCCAGCAGCTTCAGGGAGGGAGGGGCCAACGTCCTGACTTTC	CASSFREGGANVLTF
TRBV12-3/TRBV12-4	TRBJ1-6	NA	NA	13	TGTGCCAGCAGTTTAAGGAGCCAGTCACCCCTCCACTTT	CASSLRSQSPLHF
TRBV10-3	TRBJ1-6	few	NA	13	TGTGCCATCAGTACAGGGTGGAATTCACCCCTCCACTTT	CAISTGWNSPLHF
TRBV7-2	TRBJ2-3	NA	NA	13	TGTGCCAGCAGCTTGAGGAGAGGGGATACGCAGTATTTT	CASSLRRGDTQYF
TRBV24-1	TRBJ1-5	once	TRBD1	16	TGTGCCACCAGTGATCCTGGACAGGGGAGCAATCAGCCCCAGCATTTT	CATSDPGQGSNQPQHF
TRBV14	TRBJ1-5	NA	TRBD1	19	TGTGCCAGCAGCCAACCTCGGACAGGGGAGTTCTATAGCAATCAGCCCCAGCATTTT	CASSQPRTGEFYSNQPQHF
TRBV18	TRBJ1-4	NA	NA	12	TGTGCCAGCTCAGCCGAGAATGAAAAACTGTTTTTT	CASSAENEKLFF
TRBV5-1	TRBJ2-5	NA	TRBD2	14	TGCGCCAGCAGCTTCGGGGGGAGCGAGGAGACCCAGTACTTC	CASSFGGSEETQYF
TRBV2	TRBJ2-1	NA	TRBD1	15	TGTGCCAGCAGTGCCGGGACAGGGGGTAACAATGAGCAGTTCTTC	CASSAGTGGNNEQFF
TRBV19	TRBJ2-1	many	TRBD2	18	TGTGCCAGTAGTATCCCTCATCCGGGACTAGCTTACTACAATGAGCAGTTCTTC	CASSIPHPGLAYYNEQFF
TRBV28	TRBJ2-5	NA	TRBD1	15	TGTGCCAGCAGTGGTCGACAGGGGATCCAAGAGACCCAGTACTTC	CASSGRQGIQETQYF
TRBV2	TRBJ2-5	NA	NA	15	TGTGCCAGCAGCCGTCTAGCGCAACTGAGGGAGACCCAGTACTTC	CASSRLAQLRETQYF
TRBV18	TRBJ1-5	NA	TRBD1	14	TGTGCCAGCCATGACAGGGATAGCAATCAGCCCCAGCATTTT	CASHDRDSNQPQHF
TRBV11-2	TRBJ1-1	once	TRBD1	15	TGTGCCAGCAGCCACTCTGACCGGGACAGCGCTGAAGCTTTCTTT	CASSHSDRDSAEAFF
TRBV7-3	TRBJ2-1	NA	TRBD2	16	TGTGCCAGCAGCCCCGGGGGAGCGGGAGGGATAAATGAGCAGTTCTTC	CASSPGGAGGINEQFF
TRBV28	TRBJ1-1	few	TRBD1	14	TGTGCCGCCCAAAGAGGGGGCCAGGACACTGAAGCTTTCTTT	CAAQRGGQDTEAFF
TRBV27	TRBJ1-1	NA	NA	14	TGTGCCAGCAGTTTAAGAGTGGGGAGCACTGAAGCTTTCTTT	CASSLRVGSTEAFF
TRBV7-3	TRBJ1-2	NA	NA	16	TGTGCCAGCAGATCCGGGACGGCGGGACCCAACTATGGCTACACCTTC	CASRSGTAGPNYGYTF
TRBV25-1	TRBJ2-3	few	NA	14	TGTGCCAGCAGTGGTGTGCGGGACACAGATACGCAGTATTTT	CASSGVRDTDTQYF
TRBV6-2/TRBV6-3	TRBJ1-1	NA	NA	15	TGTGCCAGCAGTTACTCGTCCTTCGGGGGCACTGAAGCTTTCTTT	CASSYSSFGGTEAFF
TRBV11-3	TRBJ2-1	NA	NA	17	TGTGCCAGCAGCTTGGTTCGAGACACTGGTTCTTACAATGAGCAGTTCTTC	CASSLVRDTGSYNEQFF